Each of the 17 T cell receptor beta chains below was sequenced from the same sample in a study of Graves' ophthalmopathy and Graves' hyperthyroidism. Amplification of the TCR beta CDR3 regions used RNA transcripts (as template). Second-round multiplex PCR came after first-round RT-PCR with HTBI primers. MiXCR, applied by TCRdb to the multiplex PCR reads, yields one record per CDR3 protein. The data contain around 1,000,000 distinct CDR3 sequences, less than 45% of them singletons. The specimen was peripheral blood or thyroid tissue (not recorded which). These receptors were collected from an adult man with Graves' hyperthyroidism.

The gene calls are TRBV20-1 and TRBJ2-7; possibly TRBD1 for D (6 bases). Germline lookup yields CDR1 DFQATT and CDR2 SNEGSKA (reference sequence). The CDR3 is 14 amino acids. Trimming stripped 2 bases from V and 3 bases from J, with 14 bases between. The DNA for the CDR3 is TGCAGTGCTAGAAGAACCGGGACAAGCTACGAGCAGTACTTC. This sequence encodes CSARRTGTSYEQYF.

This clonotype was picked up one time. The V gene is TRBV5-1, the J gene TRBJ1-5; the D gene is possibly TRBD1 (6 bases). The germline CDR1 and CDR2 sequences are SGHRS and YFSETQ. The germline V and J ends were trimmed by 4 bases and 8 bases, with 22 bases remaining between them. The length of the CDR3 is 16 residues. The CDR3 nucleotides read TGCGCCAGCAGCCCCGGGACCGGGGGCGCTGGGGAGCCCCAGCATTTT. It translates to CASSPGTGGAGEPQHF.

In regard to this clonotype: An end of the junction differs from the germline gene, which may be a read error. This chain uses TRBV15 with TRBJ1-6; D is ambiguous. CDR3 length equals 13 residues. Germline-derived CDR1 and CDR2 are LNHNV and YYDKDF (reference sequence). CDR3 residues: CATAGPDNSPPHF. CDR3 in DNA: TGTGCCACCGCCGGGCCGGATAATTCGCCCCCCCACTTT.

This clonotype was seen many times. The chain employs TRBV5-1 and TRBJ2-7; no clear D gene. CDR1 SGHRS and CDR2 YFSETQ come from the germline V gene. The CDR3 is made up of 14 amino acids. Trimming took off 4 bases at V and 4 bases at J, with 15 bases between the two ends. The CDR3 nucleotides read TGCGCCAGCAGCCGCGAAACAAGAGATTACGAGCAGTACTTC. Residues: CASSRETRDYEQYF.

The chain is built from TRBV25-1 and TRBJ2-2; 10 bases align to TRBD1. This CDR3 has 15 amino acids. J gave up 6 bases and V 4 bases, and 5 bases lay outside the gene matches. Germline V gene sequence: CDR1 MGHDK, CDR2 SYGVNS. Written as DNA, the CDR3 is TGTGCCAGCAGTGTGGGACAGGGGATGGCCGGGGAGCTGTTTTTT. As protein: CASSVGQGMAGELFF.

Comment on this clonotype: One end of the junction is discordant with germline, which a read error may explain. The chain has TRBV5-1 and TRBJ1-4; 8 nucleotides line up with TRBD1. CDR1 SGHRS and CDR2 YFSETQ come from the germline V gene. This CDR3 is 13 amino acids long. CDR3 sequence reads: CASSLPGGGKLFF. CDR3 nucleotide sequence: TGTGCCAGCAGCCTCCCAGGGGGCGGAAAACTGTTTTTT.

This clonotype was counted a few times. This rearrangement joins TRBV20-1 to TRBJ2-7; 10 positions match TRBD2. This CDR3 contains 15 residues. J gave up 4 bases and V 3 bases, and 9 bases lay outside the gene matches. Germline-derived CDR1 and CDR2 are DFQATT and SNEGSKA (reference sequence). Written as DNA, the CDR3 is TGCAGTGCTAGGTCGCTAGCGGGAGTTGGGTACGAGCAGTACTTC. It translates to CSARSLAGVGYEQYF.

The chain links TRBV24-1 to TRBJ2-5, with TRBD1 matching 10 bases. J lost 5 bases, V lost 5 bases, and 10 bases had no gene match. The CDR3 sequence is 16 residues long. Germline V gene data show CDR1 as KGHDR and CDR2 as SFDVKD. The DNA for the CDR3 is TGTGCCACCAGTGGCTTAGGGACAGGGGTTCGCGAGACCCAGTACTTC. Translated: CATSGLGTGVRETQYF.

This clonotype came up a few times. This chain connects TRBV24-1 to TRBJ2-5, with D perhaps given as TRBD1 or TRBD2 (6 bases each). V gave up 1 base and J gave up 5 bases, with 13 bases separating them. CDR3 size: 15 residues. Germline-derived CDR1 and CDR2 are KGHDR and SFDVKD. The CDR3 loop reads CATSDFLTGGETQYF. The CDR3 bases are TGTGCCACCAGTGATTTCCTGACAGGAGGGGAGACCCAGTACTTC.

This clonotype was observed once. One junction end does not reproduce the germline sequence, and a read error may be involved. The rearrangement joins TRBV19 to TRBJ1-5, with D possibly matching TRBD1 (6 bases). Germline V gives CDR1 LNHDA, CDR2 SQIVND (reference sequence). This CDR3 region has 16 residues. As DNA, the CDR3 is TGTGCCAGTAGTATAATAGGGGGGAGAAGCAATCAGCCCCAGCTTTTT. This codes for CASSIIGGRSNQPQLF.

The chain combines TRBV10-3 with TRBJ2-5, with D unresolved. Germline CDR1 and CDR2: ENHRY and SYGVKD. This CDR3 comprises 14 residues. Trimming stripped 10 bases from V and 0 bases from J, with 15 bases between. The DNA of the CDR3 is TGTGCCACCGCGGCACAGACAAACCAAGAGACCCAGTACTTC. It codes for CATAAQTNQETQYF.

This clonotype was counted at least ten times. The V call is TRBV19, the J call TRBJ2-7; D uncertain. This CDR3 region has 17 residues. The germline V and J ends were trimmed by 1 base and 1 base, with 17 bases remaining between them. Germline V gene lookup returns CDR1 LNHDA and CDR2 SQIVND (reference sequence). This CDR3 is CASSIGGSHSPSYEQYF. The CDR3 DNA is TGTGCCAGTAGTATAGGGGGTTCACACTCACCGTCCTACGAGCAGTACTTC.

This clonotype has a single count. The chain has TRBV2 and TRBJ1-6; 7 nucleotides match TRBD1. The CDR3 covers 16 residues. J was trimmed by 7 bases and V by 4 bases; bases with no gene match: 10. CDR1 SNHLY and CDR2 FYNNEI come from the germline V gene. In nucleotides, the CDR3 is TGTGCCAGCAGTGCTAGAGAGGACAGGCAGAATTCACCCCTCCACTTT. It yields the protein CASSAREDRQNSPLHF.

At least ten counts were recorded for this clonotype. This chain connects TRBV5-1 to TRBJ1-3; D call uncertain. The V end was cut by 4 bases, the J end by 3 bases, with 11 bases between. CDR1 and CDR2 (germline): SGHRS, YFSETQ. This CDR3 region has 14 residues. The CDR3 region is CASSIDWGGNTIYF. CDR3 DNA sequence: TGCGCCAGCAGCATCGACTGGGGTGGAAACACCATATATTTT.

The chain employs TRBV7-2 and TRBJ1-5; unclear D gene. This CDR3 region has 14 residues. CDR1 and CDR2 from the germline V gene are SGHTA and FQGNSA. Between the trimmed V and J ends, which lost 4 bases and 11 bases, there was a span of 18 bases. The CDR3 nucleotides read TGTGCCAGCAGCTATATAGCGGGGTCCGAGACCCAGCATTTT. The encoded protein is CASSYIAGSETQHF.

Written as DNA, the CDR3 is TGTGCCAGCAGCCTCGGCCCGGTAGCTTTCTTT. It codes for CASSLGPVAFF. The V and J genes are TRBV14 and TRBJ1-1; the D is unclear. This CDR3 region has 11 residues. Per germline, CDR1 SGHDN and CDR2 FVKESK. Trimming removed 4 bases at V and 10 bases at J, with 10 bases between.

This chain uses TRBV10-3 with TRBJ2-5; no firm D call. Germline CDR1 reads ENHRY; CDR2 reads SYGVKD. Trimming took 3 bases from V and 11 from J, leaving 4 bases between them. The CDR3 is 9 residues long. CDR3 sequence reads: CAISDGQYF. CDR3 sequence (DNA): TGTGCCATCAGTGATGGTCAGTACTTC.